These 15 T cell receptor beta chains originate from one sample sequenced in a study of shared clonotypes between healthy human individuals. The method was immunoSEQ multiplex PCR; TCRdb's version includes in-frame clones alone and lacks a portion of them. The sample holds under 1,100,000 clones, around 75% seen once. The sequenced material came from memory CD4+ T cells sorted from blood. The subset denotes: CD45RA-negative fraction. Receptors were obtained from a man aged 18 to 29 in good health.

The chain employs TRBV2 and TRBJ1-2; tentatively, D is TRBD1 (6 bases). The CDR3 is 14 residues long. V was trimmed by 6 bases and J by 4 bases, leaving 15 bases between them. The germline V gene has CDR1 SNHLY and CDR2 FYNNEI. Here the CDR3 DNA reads TGTGCCAGCAGCCAAGCGGGGGCCGCCTATGGCTACACCTTC. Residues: CASSQAGAAYGYTF.

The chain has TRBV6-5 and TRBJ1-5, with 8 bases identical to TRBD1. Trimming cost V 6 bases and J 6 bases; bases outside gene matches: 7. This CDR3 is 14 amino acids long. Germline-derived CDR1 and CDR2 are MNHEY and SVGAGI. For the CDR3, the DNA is TGTGCCAGCAGACGACAGGGGTTTGGTCAGCCCCAGCATTTT. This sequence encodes CASRRQGFGQPQHF.

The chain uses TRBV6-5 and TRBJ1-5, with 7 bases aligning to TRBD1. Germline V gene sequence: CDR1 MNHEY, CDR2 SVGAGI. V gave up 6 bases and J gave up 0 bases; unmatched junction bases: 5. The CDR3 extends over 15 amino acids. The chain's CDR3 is CASSRTGVSNQPQHF. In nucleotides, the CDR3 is TGTGCCAGCAGCCGTACAGGGGTTAGCAATCAGCCCCAGCATTTT.

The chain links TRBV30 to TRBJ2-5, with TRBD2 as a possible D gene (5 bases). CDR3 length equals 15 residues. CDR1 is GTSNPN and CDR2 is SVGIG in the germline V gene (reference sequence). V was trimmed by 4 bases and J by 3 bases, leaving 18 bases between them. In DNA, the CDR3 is TGTGCCTGGAACGCGAGGGATCAACTTAAAGAGACCCAGTACTTC. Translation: CAWNARDQLKETQYF. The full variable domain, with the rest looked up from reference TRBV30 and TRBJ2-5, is SQTIHQWPATLVQPVGSPLSLECTVEGTSNPNLYWYRQAAGRGLQLLFYSVGIGQISSEVPQNLSASRPQDRQFILSSKKLLLSDSGFYLCAWNARDQLKETQYFGPGTRLLVL.

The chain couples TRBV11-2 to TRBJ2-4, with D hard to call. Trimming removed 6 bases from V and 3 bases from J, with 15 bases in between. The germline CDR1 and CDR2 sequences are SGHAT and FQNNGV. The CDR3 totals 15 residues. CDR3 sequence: CASRALGFGKNIQYF. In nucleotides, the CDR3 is TGTGCCAGCAGAGCCCTAGGGTTCGGCAAAAACATTCAGTACTTC.

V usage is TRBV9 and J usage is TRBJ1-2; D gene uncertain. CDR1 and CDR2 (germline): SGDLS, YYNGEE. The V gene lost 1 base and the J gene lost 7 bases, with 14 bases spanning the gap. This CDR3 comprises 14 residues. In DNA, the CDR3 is TGTGCCAGCAGCGTATTCGAGTCGTTCTCTGGCTACACCTTC. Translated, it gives CASSVFESFSGYTF.

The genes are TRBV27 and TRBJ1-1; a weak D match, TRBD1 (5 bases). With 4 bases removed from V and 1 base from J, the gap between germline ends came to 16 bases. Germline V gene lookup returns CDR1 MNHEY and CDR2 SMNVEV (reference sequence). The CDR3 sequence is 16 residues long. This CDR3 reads CASSSSLGEGNTEAFF. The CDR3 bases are TGTGCCAGCAGTTCCAGTTTAGGGGAGGGGAACACTGAAGCTTTCTTT.

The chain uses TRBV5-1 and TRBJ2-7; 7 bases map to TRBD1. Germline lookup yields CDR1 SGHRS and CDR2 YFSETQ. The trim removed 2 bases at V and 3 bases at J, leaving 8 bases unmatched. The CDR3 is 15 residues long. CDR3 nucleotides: TGCGCCAGCAGCTTCGACAGGGTTGGCCTCTACGAGCAGTACTTC. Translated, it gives CASSFDRVGLYEQYF.

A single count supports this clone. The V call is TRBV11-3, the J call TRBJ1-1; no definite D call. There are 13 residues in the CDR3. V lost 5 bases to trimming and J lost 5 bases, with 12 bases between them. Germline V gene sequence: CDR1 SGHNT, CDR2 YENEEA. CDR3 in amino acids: CASSPSSRTEAFF. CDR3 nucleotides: TGTGCCAGCAGCCCATCCTCTAGGACTGAAGCTTTCTTT.

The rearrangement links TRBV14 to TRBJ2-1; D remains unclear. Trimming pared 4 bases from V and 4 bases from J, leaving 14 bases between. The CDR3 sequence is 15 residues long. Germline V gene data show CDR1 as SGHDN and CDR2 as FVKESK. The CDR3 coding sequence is TGTGCCAGCAGCCGAGGTTCCCTGCGATACAATGAGCAGTTCTTC. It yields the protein CASSRGSLRYNEQFF.

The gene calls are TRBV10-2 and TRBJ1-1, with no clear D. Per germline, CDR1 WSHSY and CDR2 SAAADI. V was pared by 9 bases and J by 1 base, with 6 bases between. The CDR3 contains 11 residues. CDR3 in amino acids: CASLWNTEAFF. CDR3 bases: TGCGCCAGTTTATGGAACACTGAAGCTTTCTTT.

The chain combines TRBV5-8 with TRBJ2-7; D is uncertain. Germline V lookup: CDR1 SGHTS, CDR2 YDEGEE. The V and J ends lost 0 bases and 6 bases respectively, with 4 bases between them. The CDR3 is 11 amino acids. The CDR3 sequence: CASSLVSEQYF. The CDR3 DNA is TGTGCCAGCAGCTTGGTATCCGAGCAGTACTTC.

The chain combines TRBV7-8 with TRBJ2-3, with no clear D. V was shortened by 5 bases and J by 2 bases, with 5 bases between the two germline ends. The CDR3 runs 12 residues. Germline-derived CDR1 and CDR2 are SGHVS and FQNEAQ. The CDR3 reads CASSPDTDTQYF. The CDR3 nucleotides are TGTGCCAGCAGCCCGGACACAGATACGCAGTATTTT.

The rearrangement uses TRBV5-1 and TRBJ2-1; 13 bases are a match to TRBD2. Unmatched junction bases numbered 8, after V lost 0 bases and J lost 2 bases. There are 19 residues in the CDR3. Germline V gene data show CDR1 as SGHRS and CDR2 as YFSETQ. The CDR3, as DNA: TGCGCCAGCAGCTTGGGAACTAGCGGGGGGGCCAGTGCCTACAATGAGCAGTTCTTC. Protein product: CASSLGTSGGASAYNEQFF.

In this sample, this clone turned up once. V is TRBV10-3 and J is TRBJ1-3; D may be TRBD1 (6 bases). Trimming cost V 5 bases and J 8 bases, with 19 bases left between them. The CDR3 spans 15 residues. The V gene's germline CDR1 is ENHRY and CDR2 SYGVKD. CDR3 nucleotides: TGTGCCATCAGTAGCACAGGGTTAGGCAAAGACACCATATATTTT. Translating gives CAISSTGLGKDTIYF.